This TCR beta chain derives from a study of human T cells and chemical hapten exposure. Study-wide points: Because all patients had alopecia, their immune responses might differ from healthy ones. There was no change with DPC sensitization in TCRs above 1 in 1000 frequency.

This clonotype was observed a handful of times. Its antigen is unidentified. The germline V gene has CDR1 SQVTM and CDR2 ANQGSEA. The CDR3 is made up of 13 amino acids. V lost 7 bases and J lost 5; bases outside the gene matches: 6. The authors' processing: A typical sample had approximately 93,000 TCRs, with roughly 20,000 to 700,000 overall. A single record per CDR3 protein comes from TCRdb applying MiXCR to the RACE reads. TCRdb, rather than the study authors, made the V and J calls. The data contain about 89,000 distinct CDR3 sequences, under 15% of them singletons. Time point in this sample: patch test 3, about 24 weeks after DPC sensitization. Indicated treatment: therapeutic diphenylcyclopropenone sensitization with weekly scalp DPC.

V is TRBV29-1 and J is TRBJ2-1; 9 bases are a match to TRBD2. The source is a woman aged 45-60 years with alopecia areata. Some clones in this sample may be carry-over from other donors' samples. This specimen consisted of whole blood, obtained in connection with sensitization to the hapten diphenylcyclopropenone (DPC). CDR3 DNA: TGCAGCGCCTCGATAGCGGGAGACAATGAGCAGTTCTTC. Amino acids: CSASIAGDNEQFF.